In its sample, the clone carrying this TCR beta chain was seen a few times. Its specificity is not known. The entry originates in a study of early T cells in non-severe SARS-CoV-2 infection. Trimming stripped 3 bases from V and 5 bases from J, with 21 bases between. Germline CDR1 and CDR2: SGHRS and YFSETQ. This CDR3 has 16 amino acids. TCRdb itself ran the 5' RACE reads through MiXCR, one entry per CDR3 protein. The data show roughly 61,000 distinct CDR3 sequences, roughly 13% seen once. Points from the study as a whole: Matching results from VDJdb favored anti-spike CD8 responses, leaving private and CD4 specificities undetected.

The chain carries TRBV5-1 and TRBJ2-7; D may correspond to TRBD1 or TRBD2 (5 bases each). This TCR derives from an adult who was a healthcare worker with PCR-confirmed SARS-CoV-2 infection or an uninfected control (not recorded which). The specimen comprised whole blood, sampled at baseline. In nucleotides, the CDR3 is TGCGCCAGCAGCTGGCCGGTTACGGGACGGACCCACGAGCAGTACTTC. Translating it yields CASSWPVTGRTHEQYF.